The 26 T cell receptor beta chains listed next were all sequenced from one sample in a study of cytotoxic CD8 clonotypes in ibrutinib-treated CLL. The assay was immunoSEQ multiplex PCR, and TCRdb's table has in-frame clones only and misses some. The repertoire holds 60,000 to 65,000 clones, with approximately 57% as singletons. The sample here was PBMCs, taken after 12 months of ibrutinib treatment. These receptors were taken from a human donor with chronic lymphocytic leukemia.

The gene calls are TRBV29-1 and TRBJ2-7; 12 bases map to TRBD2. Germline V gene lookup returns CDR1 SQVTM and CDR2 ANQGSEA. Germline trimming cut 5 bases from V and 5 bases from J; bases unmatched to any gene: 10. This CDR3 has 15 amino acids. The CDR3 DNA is TGCAGCGTTAGCGGACTAGCGGGGTTAAGGAACGAGCAGTACTTC. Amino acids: CSVSGLAGLRNEQYF.

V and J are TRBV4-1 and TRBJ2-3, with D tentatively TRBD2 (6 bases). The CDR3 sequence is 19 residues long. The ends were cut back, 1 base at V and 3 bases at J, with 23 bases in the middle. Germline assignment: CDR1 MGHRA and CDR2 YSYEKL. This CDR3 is CASSQGLGLTSGGTDTQYF. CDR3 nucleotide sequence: TGCGCCAGCAGCCAAGGCCTTGGATTGACTAGTGGAGGGACAGATACGCAGTATTTT.

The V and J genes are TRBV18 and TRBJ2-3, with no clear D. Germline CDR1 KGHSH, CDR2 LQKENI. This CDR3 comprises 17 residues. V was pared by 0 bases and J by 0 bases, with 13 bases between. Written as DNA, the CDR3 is TGTGCCAGCTCACCACCCCGTTTAGGTACTAGCACAGATACGCAGTATTTT. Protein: CASSPPRLGTSTDTQYF.

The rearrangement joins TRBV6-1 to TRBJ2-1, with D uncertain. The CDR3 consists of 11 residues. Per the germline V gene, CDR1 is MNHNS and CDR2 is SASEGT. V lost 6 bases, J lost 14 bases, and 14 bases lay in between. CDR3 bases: TGTGCCAGCAGCGAGCGCTATTCAGAGTTCTTC. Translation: CASSERYSEFF.

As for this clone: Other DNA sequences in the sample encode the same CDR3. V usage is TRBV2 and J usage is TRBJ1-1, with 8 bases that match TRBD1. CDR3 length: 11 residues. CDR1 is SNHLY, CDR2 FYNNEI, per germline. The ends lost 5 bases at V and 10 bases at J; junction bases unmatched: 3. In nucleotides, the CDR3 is TGTGCCAGCAGTCCAGACAGGGGAGCTTTCTTT. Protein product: CASSPDRGAFF.

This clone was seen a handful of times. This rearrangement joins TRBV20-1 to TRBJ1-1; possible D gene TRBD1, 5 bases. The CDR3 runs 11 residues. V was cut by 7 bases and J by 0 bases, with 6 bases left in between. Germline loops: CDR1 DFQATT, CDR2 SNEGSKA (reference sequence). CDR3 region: CSGQLNTEAFF. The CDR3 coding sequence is TGCAGTGGACAGTTGAACACTGAAGCTTTCTTT.

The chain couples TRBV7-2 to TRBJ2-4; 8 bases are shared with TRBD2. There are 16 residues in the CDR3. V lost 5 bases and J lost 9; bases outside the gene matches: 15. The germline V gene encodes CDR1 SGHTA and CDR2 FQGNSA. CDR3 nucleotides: TGTGCCAGCAGCGACGGGCGGGGGGCCTATTTAGGCATTCAGTACTTC. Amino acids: CASSDGRGAYLGIQYF.

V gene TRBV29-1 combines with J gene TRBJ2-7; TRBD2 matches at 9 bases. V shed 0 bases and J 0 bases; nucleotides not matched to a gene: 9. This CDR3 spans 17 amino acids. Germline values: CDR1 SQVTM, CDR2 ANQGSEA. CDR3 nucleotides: TGCAGCGTTGAAGAGTTTATGACTAGCGGAAGCTCCTACGAGCAGTACTTC. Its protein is CSVEEFMTSGSSYEQYF.

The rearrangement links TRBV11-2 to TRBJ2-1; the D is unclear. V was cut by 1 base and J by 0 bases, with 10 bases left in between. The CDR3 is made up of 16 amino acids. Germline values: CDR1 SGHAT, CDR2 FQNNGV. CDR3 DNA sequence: TGTGCCAGCAGCTTAGTCAGGTCCAGCTCCTACAATGAGCAGTTCTTC. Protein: CASSLVRSSSYNEQFF.

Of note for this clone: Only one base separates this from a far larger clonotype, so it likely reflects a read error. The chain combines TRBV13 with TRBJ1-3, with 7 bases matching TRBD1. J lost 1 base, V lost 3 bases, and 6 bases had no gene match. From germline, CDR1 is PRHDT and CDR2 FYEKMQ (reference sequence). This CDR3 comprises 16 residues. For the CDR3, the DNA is TGTGCCAGCAGCTTGGGACCAGGGGGATCTGGAAACACCATATATTTT. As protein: CASSLGPGGSGNTIYF.

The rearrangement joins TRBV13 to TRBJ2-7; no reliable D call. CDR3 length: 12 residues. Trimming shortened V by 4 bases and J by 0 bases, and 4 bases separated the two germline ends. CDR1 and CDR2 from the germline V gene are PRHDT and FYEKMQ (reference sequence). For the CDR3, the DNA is TGTGCCAGCAGCTCCCCCTCCTACGAGCAGTACTTC. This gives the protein CASSSPSYEQYF.

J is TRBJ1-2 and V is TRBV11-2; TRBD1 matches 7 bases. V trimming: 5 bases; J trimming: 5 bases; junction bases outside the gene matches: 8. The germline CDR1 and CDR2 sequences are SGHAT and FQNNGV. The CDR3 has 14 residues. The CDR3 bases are TGTGCCAGCAGCCCGGACAGGATCGGGTATGGCTACACCTTC. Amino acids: CASSPDRIGYGYTF.

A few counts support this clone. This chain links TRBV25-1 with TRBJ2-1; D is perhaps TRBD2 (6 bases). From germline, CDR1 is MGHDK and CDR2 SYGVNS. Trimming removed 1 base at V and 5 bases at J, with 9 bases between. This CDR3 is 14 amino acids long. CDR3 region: CASSEWLANNEQFF. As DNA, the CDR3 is TGTGCCAGCAGTGAATGGCTAGCGAACAATGAGCAGTTCTTC. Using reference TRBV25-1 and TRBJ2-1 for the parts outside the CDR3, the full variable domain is EADIYQTPRYLVIGTGKKITLECSQTMGHDKMYWYQQDPGMELHLIHYSYGVNSTEKGDLSSESTVSRIRTEHFPLTLESARPSHTSQYLCASSEWLANNEQFFGPGTRLTVL.

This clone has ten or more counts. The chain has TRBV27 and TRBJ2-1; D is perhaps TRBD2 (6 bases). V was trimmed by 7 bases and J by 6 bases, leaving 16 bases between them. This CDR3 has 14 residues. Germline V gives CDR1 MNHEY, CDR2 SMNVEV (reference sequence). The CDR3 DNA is TGTGCCAGCACCCCTACTAGCATGGGCAATGAGCAGTTCTTC. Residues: CASTPTSMGNEQFF.

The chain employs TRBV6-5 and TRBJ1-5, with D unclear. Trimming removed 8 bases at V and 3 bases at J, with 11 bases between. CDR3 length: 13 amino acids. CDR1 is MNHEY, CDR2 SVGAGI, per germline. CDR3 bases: TGTGCCAGCGGGCCGAACCCCAATCAGCCCCAGCATTTT. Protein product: CASGPNPNQPQHF.

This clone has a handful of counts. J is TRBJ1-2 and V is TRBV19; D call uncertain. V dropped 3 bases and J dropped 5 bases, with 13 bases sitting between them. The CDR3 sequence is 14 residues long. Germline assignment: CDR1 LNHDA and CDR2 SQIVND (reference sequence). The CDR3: CASSIREGSYGYTF. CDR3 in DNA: TGTGCCAGTAGTATCCGGGAGGGTAGTTATGGCTACACCTTC.

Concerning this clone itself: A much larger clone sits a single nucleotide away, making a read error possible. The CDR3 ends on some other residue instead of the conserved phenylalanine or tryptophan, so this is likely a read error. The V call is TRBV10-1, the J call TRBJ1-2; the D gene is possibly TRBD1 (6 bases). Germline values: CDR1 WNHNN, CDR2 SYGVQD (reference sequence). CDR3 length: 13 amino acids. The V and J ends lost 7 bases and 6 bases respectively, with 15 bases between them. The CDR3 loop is CASKTTGKDGYTL. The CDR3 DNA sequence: TGCGCCAGCAAGACAACAGGGAAGGATGGCTACACCCTC.

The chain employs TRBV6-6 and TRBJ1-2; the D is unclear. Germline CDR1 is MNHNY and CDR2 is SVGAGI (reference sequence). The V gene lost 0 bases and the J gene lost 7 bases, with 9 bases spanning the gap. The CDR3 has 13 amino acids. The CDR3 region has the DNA TGTGCCAGCAGTTACTCGGCGGTTTTTGGCTACACCTTC. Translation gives CASSYSAVFGYTF.

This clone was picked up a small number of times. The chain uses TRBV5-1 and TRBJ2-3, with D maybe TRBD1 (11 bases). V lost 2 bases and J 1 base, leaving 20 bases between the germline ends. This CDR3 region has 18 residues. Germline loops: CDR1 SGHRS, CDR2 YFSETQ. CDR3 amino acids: CASSFRDRGTSGTDTQYF. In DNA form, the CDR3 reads TGCGCCAGCAGCTTCCGGGACAGGGGGACTAGCGGCACAGATACGCAGTATTTT.

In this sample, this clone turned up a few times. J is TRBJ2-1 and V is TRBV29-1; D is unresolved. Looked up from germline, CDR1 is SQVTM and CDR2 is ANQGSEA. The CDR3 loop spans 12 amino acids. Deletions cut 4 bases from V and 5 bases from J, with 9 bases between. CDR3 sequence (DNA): TGCAGCGTTGGCTCCGCCGACAATGAGCAGTTCTTC. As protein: CSVGSADNEQFF.

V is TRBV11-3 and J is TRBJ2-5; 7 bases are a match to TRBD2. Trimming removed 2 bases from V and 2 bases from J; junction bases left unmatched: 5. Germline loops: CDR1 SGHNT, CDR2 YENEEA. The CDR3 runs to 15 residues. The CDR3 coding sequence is TGTGCCAGCAGCTTATCTGGCGGGGGTCAAGAGACCCAGTACTTC. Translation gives CASSLSGGGQETQYF.

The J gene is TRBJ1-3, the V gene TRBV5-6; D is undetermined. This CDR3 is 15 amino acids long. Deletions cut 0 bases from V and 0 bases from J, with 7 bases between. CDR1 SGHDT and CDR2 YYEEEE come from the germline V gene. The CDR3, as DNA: TGTGCCAGCAGCTTGGAGGATAACTCTGGAAACACCATATATTTT. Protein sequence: CASSLEDNSGNTIYF.

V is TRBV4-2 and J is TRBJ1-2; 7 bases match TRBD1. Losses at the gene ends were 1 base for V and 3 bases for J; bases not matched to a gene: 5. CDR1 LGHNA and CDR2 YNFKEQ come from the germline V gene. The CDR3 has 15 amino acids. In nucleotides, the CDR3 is TGTGCCAGCAGCCAAGCAGAAGGGGGCGACTATGGCTACACCTTC. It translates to CASSQAEGGDYGYTF.

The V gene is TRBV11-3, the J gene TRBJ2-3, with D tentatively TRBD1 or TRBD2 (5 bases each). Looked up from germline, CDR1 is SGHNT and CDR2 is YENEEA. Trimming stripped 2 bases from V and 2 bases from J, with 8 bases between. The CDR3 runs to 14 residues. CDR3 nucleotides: TGTGCCAGCAGCTTAAGGGGAGTCACAGATACGCAGTATTTT. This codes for CASSLRGVTDTQYF.

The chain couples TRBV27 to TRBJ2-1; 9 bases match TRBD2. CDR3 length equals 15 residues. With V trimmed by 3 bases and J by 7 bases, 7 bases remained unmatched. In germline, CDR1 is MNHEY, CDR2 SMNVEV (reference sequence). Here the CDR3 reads CASSFFSGGGNEQFF. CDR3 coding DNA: TGTGCCAGCAGTTTCTTTAGCGGGGGTGGAAATGAGCAGTTCTTC.

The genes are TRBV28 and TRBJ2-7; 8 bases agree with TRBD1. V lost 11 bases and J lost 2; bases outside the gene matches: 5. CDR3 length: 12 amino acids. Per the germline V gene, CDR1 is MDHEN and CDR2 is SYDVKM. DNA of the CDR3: TGTGCCTCTAGGACAGGGCCCTACGAGCAGTACTTC. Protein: CASRTGPYEQYF.